This section outlines one T cell receptor beta chain sequence together with its context. This specimen comes from a study of blood T cell repertoires in COVID-19. Whole-study context: The study drew acute and convalescent COVID-19 samples from the United States, Italy and Spain. Nucleic acid was either cDNA or gDNA, and it came from T cells, B-cell-depleted T cells, or PBMCs.

As processed by the authors: Amplifying reference gene primers gave estimates of nucleated cell counts. Method: immunoSEQ multiplex PCR; TCRdb's copy keeps in-frame clones and lacks some. That table furnishes V, J and clone size, whereas the DNA furnished D and trimming. Of roughly 67,000 clones in the sample, roughly nine tenths were seen once. CDR1 SGHRS and CDR2 YFSETQ come from the germline V gene. The CDR3 loop spans 15 amino acids. Trimming pared 0 bases from V and 1 base from J, leaving 10 bases between. The sequenced sample was peripheral blood. V is TRBV5-1 and J is TRBJ1-1; D possibly corresponds to TRBD1 (5 bases). This TCR was recovered from a man over 45 with active COVID-19. This chain's CDR3 is CASSLGWGANTEAFF. Written as DNA, the CDR3 is TGCGCCAGCAGCTTGGGTTGGGGCGCGAACACTGAAGCTTTCTTT.